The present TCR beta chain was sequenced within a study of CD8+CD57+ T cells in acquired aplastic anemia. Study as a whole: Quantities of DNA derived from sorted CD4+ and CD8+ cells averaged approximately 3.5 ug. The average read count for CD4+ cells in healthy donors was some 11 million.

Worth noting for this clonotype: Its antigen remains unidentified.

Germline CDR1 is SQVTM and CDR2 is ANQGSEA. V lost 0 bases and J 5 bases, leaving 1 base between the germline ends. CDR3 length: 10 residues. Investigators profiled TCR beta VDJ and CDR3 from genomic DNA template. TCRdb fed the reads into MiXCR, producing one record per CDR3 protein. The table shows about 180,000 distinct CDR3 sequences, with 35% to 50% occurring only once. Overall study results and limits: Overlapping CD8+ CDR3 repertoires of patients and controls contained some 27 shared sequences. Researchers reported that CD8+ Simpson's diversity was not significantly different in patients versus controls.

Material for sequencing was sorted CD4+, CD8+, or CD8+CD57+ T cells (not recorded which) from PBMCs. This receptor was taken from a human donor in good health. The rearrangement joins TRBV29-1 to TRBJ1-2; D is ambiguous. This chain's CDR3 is CSVEEYGYTF. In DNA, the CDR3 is TGCAGCGTTGAAGAGTATGGCTACACCTTC.